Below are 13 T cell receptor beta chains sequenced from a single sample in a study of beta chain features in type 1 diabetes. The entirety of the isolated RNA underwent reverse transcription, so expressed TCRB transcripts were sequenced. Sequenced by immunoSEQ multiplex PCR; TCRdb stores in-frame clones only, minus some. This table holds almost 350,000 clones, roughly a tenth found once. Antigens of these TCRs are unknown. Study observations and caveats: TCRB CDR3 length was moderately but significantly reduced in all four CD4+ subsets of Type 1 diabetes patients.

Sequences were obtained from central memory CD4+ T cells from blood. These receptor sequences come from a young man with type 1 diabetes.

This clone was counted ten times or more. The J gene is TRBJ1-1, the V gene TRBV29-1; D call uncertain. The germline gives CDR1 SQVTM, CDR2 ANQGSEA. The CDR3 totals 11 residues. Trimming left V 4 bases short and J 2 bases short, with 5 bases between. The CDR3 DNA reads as TGCAGCGTTGTAAGTAACACTGAAGCTTTCTTT. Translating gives CSVVSNTEAFF.

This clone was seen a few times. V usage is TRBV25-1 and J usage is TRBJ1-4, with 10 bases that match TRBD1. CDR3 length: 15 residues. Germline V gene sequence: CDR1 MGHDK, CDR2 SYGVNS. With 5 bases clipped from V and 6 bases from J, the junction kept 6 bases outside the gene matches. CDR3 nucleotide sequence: TGTGCCAGCAGTCAAACGACAGGGGGCCATGAAAAACTGTTTTTT. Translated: CASSQTTGGHEKLFF.

The CDR3 sequence: CASSPGRSGEQYF. The DNA for the CDR3 is TGTGCCAGCTCACCAGGGCGAAGTGGGGAGCAGTACTTC. The genes are TRBV18 and TRBJ2-7; no clear D. Germline V gives CDR1 KGHSH, CDR2 LQKENI. V was trimmed by 2 bases and J by 7 bases, leaving 12 bases between them. This CDR3 is built from 13 residues.

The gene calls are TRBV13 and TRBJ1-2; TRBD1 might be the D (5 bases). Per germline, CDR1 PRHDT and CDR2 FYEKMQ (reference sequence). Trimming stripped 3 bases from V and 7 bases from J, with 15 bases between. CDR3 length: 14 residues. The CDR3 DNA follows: TGTGCCAGCAGCTTCGGGGGAGCCTACCGTGGCTACACCTTC. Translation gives CASSFGGAYRGYTF.

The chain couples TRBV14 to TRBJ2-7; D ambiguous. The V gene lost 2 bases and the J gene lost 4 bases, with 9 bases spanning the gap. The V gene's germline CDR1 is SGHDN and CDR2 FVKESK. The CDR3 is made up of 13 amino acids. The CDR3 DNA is TGTGCCAGCAGCCAATACACCCCTTACGAGCAGTACTTC. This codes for CASSQYTPYEQYF.

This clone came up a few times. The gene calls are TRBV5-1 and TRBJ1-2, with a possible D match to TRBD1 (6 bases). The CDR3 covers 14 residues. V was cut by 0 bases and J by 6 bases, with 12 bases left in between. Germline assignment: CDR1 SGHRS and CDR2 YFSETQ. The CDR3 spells CASSLATGRDGYTF. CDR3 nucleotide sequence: TGCGCCAGCAGCTTGGCCACAGGGCGGGATGGCTACACCTTC.

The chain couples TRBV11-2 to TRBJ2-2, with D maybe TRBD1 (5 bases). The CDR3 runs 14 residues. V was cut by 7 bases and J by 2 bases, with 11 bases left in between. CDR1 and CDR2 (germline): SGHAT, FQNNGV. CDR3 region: CASIPGINTGELFF. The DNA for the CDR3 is TGTGCCAGCATCCCAGGGATTAACACCGGGGAGCTGTTTTTT.

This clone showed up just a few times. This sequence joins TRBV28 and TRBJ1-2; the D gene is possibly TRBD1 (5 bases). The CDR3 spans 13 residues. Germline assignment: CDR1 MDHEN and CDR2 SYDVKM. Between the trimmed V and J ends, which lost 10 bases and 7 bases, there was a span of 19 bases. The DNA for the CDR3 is TGTGCCACCGCAACCCGAGGGGAGGGTGGCTACACCTTC. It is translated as CATATRGEGGYTF.

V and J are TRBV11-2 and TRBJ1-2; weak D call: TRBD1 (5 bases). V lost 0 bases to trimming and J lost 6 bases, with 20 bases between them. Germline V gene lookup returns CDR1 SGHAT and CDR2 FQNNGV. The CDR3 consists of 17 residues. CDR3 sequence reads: CASSLDRGGRALNGYTF. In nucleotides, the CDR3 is TGTGCCAGCAGCTTAGATAGGGGCGGCCGCGCCTTGAATGGCTACACCTTC.

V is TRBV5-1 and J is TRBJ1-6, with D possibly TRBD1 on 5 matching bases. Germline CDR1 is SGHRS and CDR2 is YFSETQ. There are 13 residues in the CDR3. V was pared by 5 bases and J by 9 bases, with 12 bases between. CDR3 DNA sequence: TGCGCCAGCAGGGAGACAGAGGGTTCACCCCTCCACTTT. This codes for CASRETEGSPLHF.

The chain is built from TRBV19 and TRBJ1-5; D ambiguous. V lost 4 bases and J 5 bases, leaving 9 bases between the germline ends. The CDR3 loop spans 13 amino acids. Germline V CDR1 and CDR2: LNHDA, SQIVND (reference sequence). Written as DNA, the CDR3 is TGTGCCAGTAGTACCCAGGTGGATCAGCCCCAGCATTTT. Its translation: CASSTQVDQPQHF.

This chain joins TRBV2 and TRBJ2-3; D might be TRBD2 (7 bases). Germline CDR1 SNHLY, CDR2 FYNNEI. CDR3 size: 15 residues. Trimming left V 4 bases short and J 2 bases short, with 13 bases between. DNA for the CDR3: TGTGCCAGCAGTGTGGCGGGGGCCAACACAGATACGCAGTATTTT. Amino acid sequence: CASSVAGANTDTQYF.

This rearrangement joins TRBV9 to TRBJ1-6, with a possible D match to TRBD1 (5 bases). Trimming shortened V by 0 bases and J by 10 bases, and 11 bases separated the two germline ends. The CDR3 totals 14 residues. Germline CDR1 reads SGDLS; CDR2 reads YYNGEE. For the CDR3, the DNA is TGTGCCAGCAGCGTAGAAGGGGTGCGATCACCCCTCCACTTT. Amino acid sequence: CASSVEGVRSPLHF.